This is a list of T cell receptor beta chains from one sample in a study of CDR3 diversity in severe acne. TCRdb re-called the PCR reads with MiXCR, one entry per CDR3 protein. This sample has 100,000 or so distinct CDR3 sequences; around 56% occur once, and the top ten carry approximately 13%. Material: blood. The receptors come from a male donor with acne. The CDR3 runs from the conserved cysteine through the conserved F or W. The order of the fields is CDR3 protein, CDR3 DNA, J gene, V gene, D gene, clone size. The D gene is left open where the match is weak. Not all rows give a size; the values are once, few, many and, for expanded clones, a class.

CDR3: CASSLSGDGELFF
DNA: TGTGCCAGCAGCTTATCGGGCGACGGGGAGCTGTTTTTT
J: TRBJ2-2
V: TRBV7-3
D: NA
size: few

CDR3: CASSDQSVLSGNTIYF
DNA: TGTGCCAGCAGTGATCAGAGTGTTCTCTCTGGAAACACCATATATTTT
J: TRBJ1-3
V: TRBV2
D: NA
size: NA

CDR3: CASAGTYTGELFF
DNA: TGCGCCAGCGCCGGGACTTACACCGGGGAGCTGTTTTTT
J: TRBJ2-2
V: TRBV10-1
D: NA
size: NA

CDR3: CASIRGAEQFF
DNA: TGTGCCAGCATACGGGGAGCTGAGCAGTTCTTC
J: TRBJ2-1
V: TRBV6-5
D: NA
size: many

CDR3: CATSRGTGARAKNIQYF
DNA: TGTGCCACCAGCAGAGGCACGGGGGCGCGCGCCAAAAACATTCAGTACTTC
J: TRBJ2-4
V: TRBV15
D: NA
size: NA

CDR3: CASSWDIAREPLNTEAFF
DNA: TGCGCCAGCAGCTGGGACATCGCCCGGGAACCGCTGAACACTGAAGCTTTCTTT
J: TRBJ1-1
V: TRBV7-9
D: NA
size: NA

CDR3: CSVSSGAGELFF
DNA: TGCAGCGTGTCCTCGGGGGCCGGGGAGCTGTTTTTT
J: TRBJ2-2
V: TRBV29-1
D: NA
size: NA

CDR3: CATSRERGLETQYF
DNA: TGTGCCACCAGCAGAGAGAGGGGGCTGGAGACCCAGTACTTC
J: TRBJ2-5
V: TRBV15
D: TRBD1
size: NA

CDR3: CASSLESPGLAGMRETQYF
DNA: TGTGCCAGCAGCTTAGAGTCTCCGGGACTAGCGGGAATGAGGGAGACCCAGTACTTC
J: TRBJ2-5
V: TRBV7-8
D: TRBD2
size: NA

CDR3: CSAGTGATYGYTFGSGKKAFF
DNA: NA
J: TRBJ1-1
V: TRBV29-1
D: NA
size: NA

CDR3: CASSLWADTGELFF
DNA: TGTGCCAGCAGCTTATGGGCCGACACCGGGGAGCTGTTTTTT
J: TRBJ2-2
V: TRBV7-6
D: NA
size: many

CDR3: CATSDRGGGSETQYF
DNA: TGTGCCACCAGTGATAGGGGAGGCGGGAGCGAGACCCAGTACTTC
J: TRBJ2-5
V: TRBV24-1
D: TRBD2
size: NA

CDR3: CATTEQGFNYGYTF
DNA: TGTGCCACCACGGAACAGGGTTTTAACTATGGCTACACCTTC
J: TRBJ1-2
V: TRBV25-1
D: NA
size: NA

CDR3: CASSPGTPDSPLHF
DNA: TGCGCCAGCAGCCCAGGGACGCCAGATTCACCCCTCCACTTT
J: TRBJ1-6
V: TRBV5-1
D: NA
size: many

CDR3: CSAPGRERSGANVLTF
DNA: TGCAGTGCCCCAGGGAGAGAACGCTCTGGGGCCAACGTCCTGACTTTC
J: TRBJ2-6
V: TRBV20-1
D: NA
size: many

CDR3: CASSSGTSKPQHF
DNA: TGCGCCAGCAGCTCCGGGACCTCGAAGCCCCAGCATTTT
J: TRBJ1-5
V: TRBV10-2
D: NA
size: NA

CDR3: CASSSGTRGADGYTF
DNA: TGTGCCAGCAGTTCCGGGACTAGGGGGGCGGATGGCTACACCTTC
J: TRBJ1-2
V: TRBV7-9
D: NA
size: NA

CDR3: CASSSTGIGQPQHF
DNA: TGTGCCAGCAGCTCGACAGGGATAGGTCAGCCCCAGCATTTT
J: TRBJ1-5
V: TRBV7-9
D: TRBD1
size: NA

CDR3: CASSLGDRGLGETQYF
DNA: TGTGCCAGCAGCTTAGGAGACAGGGGGCTCGGTGAGACCCAGTACTTC
J: TRBJ2-5
V: TRBV7-9
D: TRBD1
size: NA

CDR3: CASSIQGGTDTQYF
DNA: TGTGCCAGTAGTATACAGGGTGGGACAGATACGCAGTATTTT
J: TRBJ2-3
V: TRBV19
D: NA
size: many

CDR3: CASSQDGQLNQPQHF
DNA: TGTGCCAGCAGCCAAGACGGACAGCTCAATCAGCCCCAGCATTTT
J: TRBJ1-5
V: TRBV5-6
D: NA
size: few

CDR3: CSVPTPGTPAETQYF
DNA: TGCAGCGTTCCAACCCCCGGGACCCCGGCGGAGACCCAGTACTTC
J: TRBJ2-5
V: TRBV29-1
D: NA
size: NA

CDR3: CAISESGQNNSPLHF
DNA: TGTGCCATCAGTGAGTCGGGGCAGAATAATTCACCCCTCCACTTT
J: TRBJ1-6
V: TRBV10-3
D: NA
size: NA

CDR3: CASGLYLGTSQLNTEAFF
DNA: TGTGCTAGTGGTTTGTACCTGGGGACATCCCAGCTGAACACTGAAGCTTTCTTT
J: TRBJ1-1
V: TRBV12-5
D: NA
size: NA

CDR3: CASSYVLGTYQETQYF
DNA: TGTGCCAGCAGTTACGTTCTCGGGACGTACCAAGAGACCCAGTACTTC
J: TRBJ2-5
V: TRBV9
D: NA
size: NA

CDR3: CAISEGTGVYEQYF
DNA: TGTGCCATCAGTGAAGGGACAGGAGTCTACGAGCAGTACTTC
J: TRBJ2-7
V: TRBV10-3
D: TRBD1
size: NA